This record looks at one T cell receptor (beta chain) sequence and its context. Under the authors' procedure: Amplification of reference gene primers was used by the study to estimate nucleated cell counts. The table came from immunoSEQ multiplex PCR; TCRdb's copy has only in-frame clones and leaves some out. V and J calls and clone size come straight from that table; D and trimming were deduced from the DNA. The table shows 60,000 or so clones, with about 79% occurring only once. The record originates from a study of blood T cell repertoires in COVID-19. Study as a whole: The origin of the acute and convalescent COVID-19 samples was the United States, Italy and Spain. Nucleic acid was either cDNA or gDNA, and it came from T cells, B-cell-depleted T cells, or PBMCs.

Sequenced material: peripheral blood. This sequence was found in a human donor in a cohort sampled during active COVID-19.

The chain's CDR3 is CASSPRLGGGEKLFF. CDR3 coding DNA: TGTGCCAGCAGCCCCCGACTTGGTGGAGGTGAAAAACTGTTTTTT. The chain recombines TRBV11-2 with TRBJ1-4; D unresolved. V lost 5 bases and J 7 bases, leaving 17 bases between the germline ends. This CDR3 contains 15 residues. The germline CDR1 and CDR2 sequences are SGHAT and FQNNGV.